This T cell receptor (beta chain) was recorded in a study of response to subunit inactivated influenza vaccine listed by TCRdb under 2018. Notes on the research overall: Deep quantitative profiling of the T cell receptor repertoire was used in the study to follow responses to a trivalent subunit inactivated influenza vaccine.

Study-level results and caveats: According to the authors, only a limited number of new T cells may be recruited by each seasonal influenza vaccination.

The CDR3 covers 15 residues, taking in both the cysteine and the phenylalanine. CDR3 DNA only is kept here, 45 bases in frame from base 1. CDR1 SEHNR and CDR2 FQNEAQ are derived from the germline V gene (reference sequence). Relative to germline, V is 5 bases shorter and J is 4 bases shorter, with 15 bases between their ends. The library was produced with RT-PCR. The run used an Illumina HiSeq 2500. TCRdb took the public reads, trimmed them with fastp at Q25, ran MiXCR for clone calling and kept in-frame beta chains. Rows are unified per CDR3 protein, each entry keeping the most common DNA and genes. A total of 550,000 to 800,000 distinct CDR3 sequences appear in this sample, 15% to 19% of them only once. 11% of the sample rests with the top ten. Points on this clonotype: The clone's antigen remains unknown. No base qualities exist here, and no much larger clone lies one base off it.

The starting material was PBMCs from blood, obtained 11 to 12 days after vaccination. The chain couples TRBV7-9 to TRBJ2-1, with the D gene not clear enough to name. The sequence came from a man aged 50 to 60 who received an inactivated influenza vaccine. Donor details come from another sample of the same person, matched by shared clones. The CDR3 has the sequence CASSPGRNTYNEQFF. In nucleotide form, the sequence is TGTGCCAGCAGCCCGGGCAGGAATACGTACAATGAGCAGTTCTTC. With the rest looked up from the reference TRBV7-9 and TRBJ2-1 genes rather than sequenced, the full variable domain is DTGVSQNPRHKITKRGQNVTFRCDPISEHNRLYWYRQTLGQGPEFLTYFQNEAQLEKSRLLSDRFSAERPKGSFSTLEIQRTEQGDSAMYLCASSPGRNTYNEQFFGPGTRLTVL.